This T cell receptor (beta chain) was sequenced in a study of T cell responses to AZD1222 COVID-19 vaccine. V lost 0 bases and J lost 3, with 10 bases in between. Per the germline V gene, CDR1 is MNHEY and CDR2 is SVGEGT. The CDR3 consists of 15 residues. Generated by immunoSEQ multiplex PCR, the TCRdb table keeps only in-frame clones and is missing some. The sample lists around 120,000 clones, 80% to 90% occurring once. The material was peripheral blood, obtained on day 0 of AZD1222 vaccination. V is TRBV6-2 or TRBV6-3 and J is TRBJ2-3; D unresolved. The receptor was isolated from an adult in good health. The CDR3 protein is CASSYSTGRTDTQYF. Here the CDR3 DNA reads TGTGCCAGCAGTTACTCAACCGGGCGGACAGATACGCAGTATTTT.